The next 31 T cell receptor beta chains were all read from a single sample in a study of control samples from healthy donors and cancer patients. Here immunoSEQ multiplex PCR was the method, and the copy in TCRdb shows in-frame clones only, minus some. The table shows 100,000 to 150,000 clones, with 75% to 95% occurring only once. Sequenced material: blood. These TCRs come from a man in his forties in good health.

The chain is built from TRBV9 and TRBJ2-3; D may be TRBD1 (6 bases). Per the germline V gene, CDR1 is SGDLS and CDR2 is YYNGEE. The CDR3 extends over 15 amino acids. V was shortened by 4 bases and J by 6 bases, with 18 bases between the two germline ends. CDR3 region: CASSSQNRVSDTQYF. In DNA form, the CDR3 reads TGTGCCAGCAGCTCGCAGAACAGGGTTAGTGATACGCAGTATTTT.

This chain connects TRBV5-1 to TRBJ1-6; TRBD1 agrees at 7 bases. After removal of 1 base from V and 9 bases from J, the junction contained 10 bases not matched to a gene. This CDR3 contains 16 residues. Germline V lookup: CDR1 SGHRS, CDR2 YFSETQ. Here the CDR3 reads CASSLLSDRQGSPLHF. The CDR3 coding sequence is TGCGCCAGCAGCTTGCTCTCGGACAGGCAAGGTTCACCCCTCCACTTT.

CDR3 sequence: CASNRDRNREAFF. The DNA of the CDR3 is TGTGCCAGCAATCGGGACAGGAACCGTGAAGCTTTCTTT. The chain employs TRBV28 and TRBJ1-1; 8 positions match TRBD1. Trimming at V came to 7 bases and at J to 7 bases, leaving 8 bases not matched to a gene. CDR1 is MDHEN and CDR2 is SYDVKM in the germline V gene. CDR3 size: 13 residues.

CDR3 nucleotide sequence: TGTGCCATCAGCTCGACAGGGGATCAGCCCCAGCATTTT. It is translated as CAISSTGDQPQHF. The chain has TRBV10-3 and TRBJ1-5; TRBD1 aligns across 8 bases. Germline V gene data show CDR1 as ENHRY and CDR2 as SYGVKD. CDR3 length: 13 residues. Germline trimming cut 6 bases from V and 5 bases from J; bases unmatched to any gene: 3.

The rearrangement uses TRBV5-1 and TRBJ2-7; TRBD2 is a possible D gene (5 bases). Germline loops: CDR1 SGHRS, CDR2 YFSETQ. The V end lost 3 bases, the J end lost 4 bases, and 14 bases lay between the germline ends. The CDR3 sequence is 14 residues long. CDR3 sequence reads: CASSSPPRLYEQYF. CDR3 nucleotides: TGCGCCAGCAGCTCCCCGCCCCGACTATACGAGCAGTACTTC. Combining the CDR3 with reference TRBV5-1 and TRBJ2-7 gives the whole variable domain KAGVTQTPRYLIKTRGQQVTLSCSPISGHRSVSWYQQTPGQGLQFLFEYFSETQRNKGNFPGRFSGRQFSNSRSEMNVSTLELGDSALYLCASSSPPRLYEQYFGPGTRLTVT.

J is TRBJ1-5 and V is TRBV28; D perhaps matches TRBD1 (5 bases). This CDR3 comprises 19 residues. Germline V gene data show CDR1 as MDHEN and CDR2 as SYDVKM. The germline V and J ends were trimmed by 3 bases and 7 bases, with 28 bases remaining between them. CDR3 region: CASSLWGPRGAVLRQPQHF. The CDR3 DNA reads as TGTGCCAGCAGTTTGTGGGGCCCGAGGGGCGCGGTCCTTCGGCAGCCCCAGCATTTT.

The count of this clone is one. In nucleotides, the CDR3 is TGTGCCAGCTCACCGGGGACAGTGGGCTACGAGCAGTACTTC. Translated: CASSPGTVGYEQYF. The chain recombines TRBV18 with TRBJ2-7, with 7 bases fitting TRBD1. V trimming: 3 bases; J trimming: 3 bases; junction bases outside the gene matches: 5. Germline V gene data show CDR1 as KGHSH and CDR2 as LQKENI. This CDR3 region has 14 residues.

V and J are TRBV7-9 and TRBJ2-3; D is possibly TRBD2 (5 bases). V lost 1 base to trimming and J lost 8 bases, with 16 bases between them. CDR1 SEHNR and CDR2 FQNEAQ come from the germline V gene (reference sequence). CDR3 length equals 15 residues. CDR3 nucleotides: TGTGCCAGCAGCTTAGGCGGGCCCTCCAGAGGTACGCAGTATTTT. It encodes CASSLGGPSRGTQYF. The full variable domain, completed using reference TRBV7-9 and TRBJ2-3, is DTGVSQNPRHKITKRGQNVTFRCDPISEHNRLYWYRQTLGQGPEFLTYFQNEAQLEKSRLLSDRFSAERPKGSFSTLEIQRTEQGDSAMYLCASSLGGPSRGTQYFGPGTRLTVL.

The DNA of the CDR3 is TGTGCCAGCTCTCAAGAGACCCAGTACTTC. It yields the protein CASSQETQYF. The V gene is TRBV18, the J gene TRBJ2-5; D is ambiguous. The V and J ends lost 6 bases and 2 bases respectively, with 1 base between them. Germline loops: CDR1 KGHSH, CDR2 LQKENI. The CDR3 length is 10 residues.

The rearrangement joins TRBV19 to TRBJ2-3; D is unclear. V shed 1 base and J shed 1 base, with 9 bases lying between them. The CDR3 is made up of 15 amino acids. Germline CDR1 and CDR2: LNHDA and SQIVND (reference sequence). The CDR3 sequence is CASSIGPAGTDTQYF. In DNA form, the CDR3 reads TGTGCCAGTAGTATAGGGCCAGCCGGCACAGATACGCAGTATTTT.

The chain combines TRBV5-1 with TRBJ2-7; unclear D gene. The CDR3 runs to 13 residues. Germline V lookup: CDR1 SGHRS, CDR2 YFSETQ. The V end lost 2 bases, the J end lost 1 base, and 7 bases lay between the germline ends. Here the CDR3 DNA reads TGCGCCAGCAGCTTTACCAGTTCCTACGAGCAGTACTTC. Protein: CASSFTSSYEQYF.

The chain is built from TRBV9 and TRBJ1-1, with 7 bases aligning to TRBD1. Per germline, CDR1 SGDLS and CDR2 YYNGEE. This CDR3 spans 14 amino acids. Trimming removed 4 bases from V and 4 bases from J; junction bases left unmatched: 7. The DNA of the CDR3 is TGTGCCAGCAGCCCATCGACAGGGCCCACTGAAGCTTTCTTT. Amino acid sequence: CASSPSTGPTEAFF. The full variable domain, its missing parts supplied by reference TRBV9 and TRBJ1-1, is DSGVTQTPKHLITATGQRVTLRCSPRSGDLSVYWYQQSLDQGLQFLIQYYNGEERAKGNILERFSAQQFPDLHSELNLSSLELGDSALYFCASSPSTGPTEAFFGQGTRLTVV.

The chain uses TRBV2 and TRBJ2-7; D is perhaps TRBD1 (6 bases). CDR3 length: 12 amino acids. Per germline, CDR1 SNHLY and CDR2 FYNNEI. Trimming removed 4 bases from V and 8 bases from J, with 12 bases in between. The CDR3 DNA follows: TGTGCCAGCAGTGGAACAGGGCGTAAGCAGTACTTC. Encoded protein: CASSGTGRKQYF. Supplemented by reference TRBV2 and TRBJ2-7, the full variable domain reads EPEVTQTPSHQVTQMGQEVILRCVPISNHLYFYWYRQILGQKVEFLVSFYNNEISEKSEIFDDQFSVERPDGSNFTLKIRSTKLEDSAMYFCASSGTGRKQYFGPGTRLTVT.

The chain links TRBV6-6 to TRBJ2-3; TRBD1 matches at 9 bases. Germline values: CDR1 MNHNY, CDR2 SVGAGI (reference sequence). This CDR3 region has 15 residues. V dropped 7 bases and J dropped 3; count of bases not matched to a gene: 8. CDR3 sequence reads: CASTQRTGVTDTQYF. In nucleotides, the CDR3 is TGTGCCAGCACCCAACGGACAGGGGTAACAGATACGCAGTATTTT.

The CDR3 nucleotides are TGTGCCAGCAGGTCGACCGGGGCCCAGTTCTTC. Translated: CASRSTGAQFF. The V gene is TRBV7-9, the J gene TRBJ2-1; the D gene could be TRBD1 or TRBD2 (5 bases each). This CDR3 region has 11 residues. The V gene lost 6 bases and the J gene lost 13 bases, with 13 bases spanning the gap. The germline V gene has CDR1 SEHNR and CDR2 FQNEAQ (reference sequence). Looking up the rest from reference TRBV7-9 and TRBJ2-1 gives the full variable domain: DTGVSQNPRHKITKRGQNVTFRCDPISEHNRLYWYRQTLGQGPEFLTYFQNEAQLEKSRLLSDRFSAERPKGSFSTLEIQRTEQGDSAMYLCASRSTGAQFFGPGTRLTVL.

This sequence joins TRBV3-1 (or the pseudogene TRBV3-2) and TRBJ1-5, with D possibly matching TRBD1 (6 bases). This CDR3 is 16 amino acids long. Trimming took 1 base from V and 0 from J, leaving 10 bases between them. Germline assignment: CDR1 LGHDT and CDR2 YNNKEL (reference sequence). In DNA form, the CDR3 reads TGTGCCAGCAGCCAAGGGGGAGGGGGTAGCAATCAGCCCCAGCATTTT. Translated, it gives CASSQGGGGSNQPQHF.

The chain employs TRBV5-5 and TRBJ1-5; D perhaps matches TRBD1 (5 bases). The CDR3 is 13 residues long. Germline CDR1 and CDR2: SGHKS and YYEKEE (reference sequence). Trimming removed 0 bases at V and 5 bases at J, with 6 bases between. In DNA, the CDR3 is TGTGCCAGCAGCTTGGGAGGGGATCAGCCCCAGCATTTT. Protein sequence: CASSLGGDQPQHF.

CDR3 bases: TGTGCCAGCAGTGATGGCAGCTTCTATGGCTACACCTTC. Its translation is CASSDGSFYGYTF. The chain combines TRBV2 with TRBJ1-2; no clear D. CDR1 is SNHLY and CDR2 is FYNNEI in the germline V gene. The CDR3 spans 13 residues. V was clipped by 3 bases and J by 4 bases, with 9 bases between them.

This rearrangement joins TRBV9 to TRBJ2-2; TRBD1 is a possible D gene (5 bases). The CDR3 runs to 16 residues. The germline CDR1 and CDR2 sequences are SGDLS and YYNGEE. V dropped 0 bases and J dropped 3 bases, with 12 bases sitting between them. The CDR3 region is CASSVVEQAYTGELFF. In DNA form, the CDR3 reads TGTGCCAGCAGCGTAGTAGAACAGGCCTACACCGGGGAGCTGTTTTTT.

In its sample, this clone was seen once. An end of the junction does not agree with germline; a read error may underlie this. This chain joins TRBV7-7 and TRBJ1-4; D not certain. CDR1 is SSHAT, CDR2 FNYEAQ, per germline (reference sequence). The CDR3 contains 15 residues. The CDR3: CASSLGSTSGEKLFF. The CDR3 DNA sequence: TGTGCTAGCAGCTTAGGTTCCACATCGGGTGAAAAACTGTTTTTT.

The chain has TRBV5-1 and TRBJ1-5; the match to TRBD1 covers 7 bases. Germline V gene lookup returns CDR1 SGHRS and CDR2 YFSETQ. Trimming removed 4 bases from V and 3 bases from J; junction bases left unmatched: 7. The CDR3 extends over 15 amino acids. CDR3 amino acids: CASSPGGPDNQPQHF. For the CDR3, the DNA is TGCGCCAGCAGCCCAGGGGGGCCAGACAATCAGCCCCAGCATTTT.

The V gene is TRBV5-5, the J gene TRBJ2-5, with D hard to call. The V end lost 4 bases, the J end lost 4 bases, and 8 bases lay between the germline ends. From germline, CDR1 is SGHKS and CDR2 YYEKEE (reference sequence). This CDR3 has 12 amino acids. CDR3 loop: CASSHALETQYF. In DNA, the CDR3 is TGTGCCAGCAGCCATGCTTTAGAGACCCAGTACTTC.

The chain recombines TRBV6-4 with TRBJ2-3; 8 bases are shared with TRBD2. Per germline, CDR1 MRHNA and CDR2 SNTAGT. The ends lost 6 bases at V and 5 bases at J; junction bases unmatched: 7. The CDR3 has 14 residues. The CDR3 DNA is TGTGCCAGCAGCCAGCGGGGGTGGGGAGATACGCAGTATTTT. Translating it yields CASSQRGWGDTQYF.

This clone has a handful of counts. The rearrangement joins TRBV4-2 to TRBJ2-7; 12 bases agree with TRBD2. CDR3 length: 16 amino acids. CDR1 LGHNA and CDR2 YNFKEQ come from the germline V gene. The V and J ends lost 4 bases and 5 bases, in that order; junction bases with no gene match: 9. CDR3 region: CASSPSGLAGGDEQYF. The CDR3 DNA is TGTGCCAGCAGCCCCTCTGGGCTAGCGGGGGGGGACGAGCAGTACTTC.

The V and J genes are TRBV6-4 and TRBJ1-6; 7 nucleotides agree with TRBD1. The CDR3 has 15 residues. Germline V lookup: CDR1 MRHNA, CDR2 SNTAGT. V gave up 2 bases and J gave up 9 bases; unmatched junction bases: 7. CDR3 residues: CASSDEPGGGSPLHF. The CDR3 bases are TGTGCCAGCAGTGACGAGCCAGGGGGAGGTTCACCCCTCCACTTT.

The CDR3 DNA is TGTGCCAGCTCCCTTCCAGGGCCCTACGAGCAGTACTTC. It translates to CASSLPGPYEQYF. The chain employs TRBV18 and TRBJ2-7, with a possible D match to TRBD1 (5 bases). This CDR3 spans 13 amino acids. V lost 6 bases to trimming and J lost 2 bases, with 11 bases between them. Per germline, CDR1 KGHSH and CDR2 LQKENI.

The genes are TRBV6-5 and TRBJ1-6; TRBD1 might be the D (5 bases). Germline loops: CDR1 MNHEY, CDR2 SVGAGI. Trimming stripped 3 bases from V and 9 bases from J, with 18 bases between. This CDR3 has 16 amino acids. The CDR3 region is CASSYVRDWGISPLHF. The CDR3 nucleotides read TGTGCCAGCAGTTATGTAAGGGATTGGGGCATTTCACCCCTCCACTTT.

The CDR3 nucleotides read TGCGCCAGCAGCCAAGATCTTCCAGCGGGGGGCCTCACAGATACGCAGTATTTT. Protein sequence: CASSQDLPAGGLTDTQYF. This sequence joins TRBV4-1 and TRBJ2-3; 9 bases map to TRBD2. V gave up 0 bases and J gave up 2 bases; unmatched junction bases: 9. Per the germline V gene, CDR1 is MGHRA and CDR2 is YSYEKL. This CDR3 region has 18 residues.

This rearrangement joins TRBV19 to TRBJ1-2, with 9 nucleotides matching TRBD1. The CDR3 is 18 amino acids. With 6 bases clipped from V and 5 bases from J, the junction kept 19 bases outside the gene matches. From germline, CDR1 is LNHDA and CDR2 SQIVND (reference sequence). For the CDR3, the DNA is TGTGCCAGTAGCCTAATCTCACGCGCCGGGACAGGGCAGTATGGCTACACCTTC. Encoded protein: CASSLISRAGTGQYGYTF.

This chain joins TRBV3-1 (or the pseudogene TRBV3-2) and TRBJ2-7, with TRBD1 as a possible D gene (5 bases). The J call may be incorrect, as the DNA end agrees better with TRBJ2-1. Germline V gene sequence: CDR1 LGHDT, CDR2 YNNKEL (reference sequence). The CDR3 extends over 14 amino acids. This chain's CDR3 is CASSQRGSYNEQFF. DNA for the CDR3: TGTGCCAGCAGCCAAAGGGGCTCCTACAATGAGCAGTTCTTC.

This chain links TRBV7-8 with TRBJ2-5, with TRBD2 matching over 15 bases. Germline V gene sequence: CDR1 SGHVS, CDR2 FQNEAQ. The V and J ends lost 2 bases and 9 bases, in that order; junction bases with no gene match: 7. The CDR3 is 16 residues long. The CDR3 DNA follows: TGTGCCAGCAGCTTATCTGGACTAGCGGGGGGGGTGGCCCAGTACTTC. This translates into CASSLSGLAGGVAQYF.